This TCR beta chain derives from a study of patients and donors after allogeneic stem cell transplantation. TCRdb re-called the RT-PCR reads through MiXCR, storing one row per CDR3 protein. Of about 57,000 distinct CDR3 sequences listed, roughly 13% were seen once; the top ten hold more than 25%. Germline CDR1 is SGHVS and CDR2 is FNYEAQ. V lost 2 bases and J 4 bases, leaving 9 bases between the germline ends. The CDR3 is made up of 13 amino acids. The sample holds a few counts of this clonotype. Material: blood, either unsorted or a sorted T cell fraction (not recorded which). This clonotype originated in a human donor who was either an allogeneic HSCT recipient or a stem cell or donor lymphocyte infusion donor (not recorded which). It is not recorded whose cells these are; they may come from a transplant donor. The chain is built from TRBV7-6 and TRBJ2-7, with TRBD2 as a possible D gene (5 bases). DNA for the CDR3: TGTGCCAGCAGCTTAAACGGGGAATACGAGCAGTACTTC. This encodes CASSLNGEYEQYF. The full variable domain, completed using reference TRBV7-6 and TRBJ2-7, is GAGVSQSPRYKVTKRGQDVALRCDPISGHVSLYWYRQALGQGPEFLTYFNYEAQQDKSGLPNDRFSAERPEGSISTLTIQRTEQRDSAMYRCASSLNGEYEQYFGPGTRLTVT.